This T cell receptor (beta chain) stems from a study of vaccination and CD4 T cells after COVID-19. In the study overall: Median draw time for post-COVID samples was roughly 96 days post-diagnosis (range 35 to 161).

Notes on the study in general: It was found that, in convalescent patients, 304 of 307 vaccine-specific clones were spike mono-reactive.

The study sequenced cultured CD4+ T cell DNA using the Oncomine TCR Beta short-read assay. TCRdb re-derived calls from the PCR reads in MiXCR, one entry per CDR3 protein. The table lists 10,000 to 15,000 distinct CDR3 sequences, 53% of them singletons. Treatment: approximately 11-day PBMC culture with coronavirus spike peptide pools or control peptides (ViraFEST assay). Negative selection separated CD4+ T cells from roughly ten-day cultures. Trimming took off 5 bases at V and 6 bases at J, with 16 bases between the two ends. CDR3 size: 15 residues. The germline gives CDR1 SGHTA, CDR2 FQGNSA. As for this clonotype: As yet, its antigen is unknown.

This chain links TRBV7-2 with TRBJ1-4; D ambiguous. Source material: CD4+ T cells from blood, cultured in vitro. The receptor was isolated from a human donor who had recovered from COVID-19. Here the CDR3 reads CASSLREVLDEKLFF. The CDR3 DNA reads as TGTGCCAGCAGCCTCCGGGAGGTTTTAGATGAAAAACTGTTTTTT.